The T cell receptor beta chain under discussion was sequenced for a study of memory CD4+ T cells and cytomegalovirus serostatus. The ends lost 2 bases at V and 5 bases at J; junction bases unmatched: 5. Per germline, CDR1 MNHNY and CDR2 SVGAGI (reference sequence). The CDR3 contains 15 residues. The sort gate was single viable CD3+CD4+CD8-CD45RO+ cells for memory CD4+ T cells. Libraries were prepared by immunoSEQ multiplex PCR; TCRdb keeps only in-frame clonotypes and omits some of them. The table shows about 82,000 clones, with more than 70% occurring only once. This clonotype originated in an adult in good health and CMV-seronegative. V usage is TRBV6-6 and J usage is TRBJ2-1; TRBD2 aligns across 8 bases. The sequencing sample was made of memory CD4+ T cells from blood. DNA for the CDR3: TGTGCCAGCAGTTACGATCGGGGGGGACACAATGAGCAGTTCTTC. Translation gives CASSYDRGGHNEQFF.